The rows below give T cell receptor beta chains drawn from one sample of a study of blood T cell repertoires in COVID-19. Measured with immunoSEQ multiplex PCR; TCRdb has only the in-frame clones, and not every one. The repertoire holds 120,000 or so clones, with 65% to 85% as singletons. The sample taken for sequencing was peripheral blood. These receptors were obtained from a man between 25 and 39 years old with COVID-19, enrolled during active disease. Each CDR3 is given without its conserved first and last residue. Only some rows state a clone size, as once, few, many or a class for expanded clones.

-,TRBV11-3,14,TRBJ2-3,ASSLRQGLSTDTQY
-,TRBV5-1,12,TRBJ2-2,ASSTTSEIGELF
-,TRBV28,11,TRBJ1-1,ASSLEWNTEAF
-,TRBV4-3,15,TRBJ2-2,ASSQDRGGANTGELF
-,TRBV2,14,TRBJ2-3,ASTDYLPESTDTQY
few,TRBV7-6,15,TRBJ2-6,ASSLSPGGSGANVLT
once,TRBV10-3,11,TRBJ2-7,AVRDTSSYEQY
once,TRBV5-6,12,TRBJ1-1,ASSLQGSNTEAF
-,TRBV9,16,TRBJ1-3,ASSSTRDTGHSGNTIY
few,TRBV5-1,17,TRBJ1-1,ASSLEPGAGGAGNTEAF
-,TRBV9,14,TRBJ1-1,ASSPQPTPSNTEAF